This T cell receptor beta chain comes out of a study of cytomegalovirus exposure and HLA in healthy donors. Findings and caveats of the study: A few chains linked to CMV were shown in vitro to be specific for CMV antigens. The study designated fewer than 200 TCR beta chains cytomegalovirus-associated. The dataset shows that most TCR sequences were rare, while some public TCRs occurred in many donors.

The sample holds a few counts of this clone. Its antigen is not identified. Donors were drawn from the approximately 120-subject validation cohort, separate from the 666-subject first cohort. The CDR3 contains 15 residues. V trimming: 2 bases; J trimming: 2 bases; junction bases outside the gene matches: 3. Looked up from germline, CDR1 is MGHDK and CDR2 is SYGVNS. Method: immunoSEQ multiplex PCR; TCRdb's copy keeps in-frame clones and lacks some. The sample has about 150,000 clones, about nine tenths seen once. This TCR was recovered from a man aged 18 to 35 in good health and CMV-seropositive. V is TRBV25-1 and J is TRBJ2-3; 8 bases are shared with TRBD2. Source material: PBMCs. The CDR3 sequence is CASSEPAGVTDTQYF. CDR3 DNA sequence: TGTGCCAGCAGTGAACCAGCGGGAGTCACAGATACGCAGTATTTT.